Detailed here is one T cell receptor beta chain. This sample is part of a study of blood T cell repertoires in COVID-19. Background on the study: Nucleic acid was either cDNA or gDNA, and it came from T cells, B-cell-depleted T cells, or PBMCs.

The CDR3 is 16 residues long. The germline V and J ends were trimmed by 2 bases and 3 bases, with 13 bases remaining between them. CDR1 and CDR2 (germline): SGHTA, FQGNSA. The age range of participants was 18 to 89 years, with residence in about 25 US areas. Cohorts were determined from participant-reported clinical history. This table comes from immunoSEQ multiplex PCR, and its TCRdb copy is limited to in-frame clones, with some not included. Of 200,000 to 250,000 clones in the sample, about nine tenths are singletons; the top ten hold approximately 2.8%. Sequencing was done on a sample of PBMCs or T cells enriched from blood (not recorded which). The chain employs TRBV7-2 and TRBJ1-4; D not certain. The sequence was collected from a woman aged 50 to 65 in a cohort exposed to, infected with or recovered from COVID-19 (not recorded which). The CDR3 DNA reads as TGTGCCAGCAGCTTAACGCCGGGATTCCCTAATGAAAAACTGTTTTTT. Encoded protein: CASSLTPGFPNEKLFF.